This section outlines one T cell receptor beta chain sequence together with its context. This sample stems from a study of lung T cells in sarcoidosis with Löfgren's syndrome. TCRdb re-called the reads with MiXCR, one entry per CDR3 protein. Of 60,000 to 70,000 distinct CDR3 sequences in the sample, around 21% are singletons; the top ten hold less than 2.5%. This clonotype was obtained from a human donor with sarcoidosis (Löfgren's syndrome or another form), or a control subject (not recorded which). The sample taken for sequencing was CD4+ T cells from PBMCs.

The CDR3 sequence is CSVLEGNGYTF. The CDR3, as DNA: TGCAGCGTTCTTGAGGGAAATGGCTACACCTTC. The V gene is TRBV29-1, the J gene TRBJ1-2; D remains unclear. Trimming took off 5 bases at V and 6 bases at J, with 10 bases between the two ends. Germline V lookup: CDR1 SQVTM, CDR2 ANQGSEA. This CDR3 comprises 11 residues.